Described below is a single T cell receptor beta chain sequence and its context. In Seattle, patients joined the study during active infection and were tracked longitudinally. This record comes from a study of blood T cell repertoires in COVID-19. Across the study: Samples of COVID-19 (acute and convalescent) were obtained from the United States, Italy and Spain. PBMCs, B-cell-depleted T cells, or T cells were the source of the cDNA or gDNA that made up the material.

Germline V CDR1 and CDR2: SGHAT, FQNNGV. V shed 4 bases and J 5 bases; nucleotides not matched to a gene: 3. The CDR3 contains 13 residues. Source study methods: Reference gene primer amplification gave estimated nucleated cell counts. The method was immunoSEQ multiplex PCR; TCRdb's version includes in-frame clones alone and lacks a portion of them. That table supplies the V and J calls and clone size; D and trimming were determined from the DNA. The top ten clones hold roughly 4.8% of a sample with 150,000 or so clones, 92% of them seen once. J is TRBJ2-7 and V is TRBV11-2; 9 bases fit TRBD1. The sequenced sample consisted of peripheral blood. This TCR was sampled from a man aged 30 to 45 with COVID-19, enrolled during active disease. The DNA of the CDR3 is TGTGCCAGCAGCTCGACAGGGGGGGACGAGCAGTACTTC. Its protein product is CASSSTGGDEQYF.